This T cell receptor (beta chain) derives from a study of spatial heterogeneity in lung cancer. Study at large: Any follow-up PBMC samples that were available went on to be sequenced, and the median time to follow-up was around 22 months after resection.

Every individual TCR cDNA molecule carried its own unique molecular identifier, which allowed correction of PCR and sequencing errors. TCRdb re-called the 5' RACE reads through MiXCR, storing one row per CDR3 protein. The table has 85,000 to 100,000 distinct CDR3 sequences, approximately 19% seen once; the top ten hold around a fifth. J gave up 6 bases and V 4 bases, and 7 bases lay outside the gene matches. CDR1 and CDR2 from the germline V gene are SGDLS and YYNGEE. The CDR3 consists of 15 residues. Specified time point: blood at routine non-recurrence follow-up after resection. The study sequenced unsorted whole RNA from tumor, nontumor lung or frozen PBMC.

This specimen was PBMCs, taken at follow-up. This chain links TRBV9 with TRBJ2-1, with 10 bases fitting TRBD2. The TCR originated in a male donor with early-stage non-small cell lung cancer. The CDR3 here is CASSPPSGRGNEQFF. The CDR3 bases are TGTGCCAGCAGCCCCCCTAGCGGGAGAGGCAATGAGCAGTTCTTC. The full variable domain, completed using reference TRBV9 and TRBJ2-1, is DSGVTQTPKHLITATGQRVTLRCSPRSGDLSVYWYQQSLDQGLQFLIQYYNGEERAKGNILERFSAQQFPDLHSELNLSSLELGDSALYFCASSPPSGRGNEQFFGPGTRLTVL.